Following are 25 T cell receptor beta chains from one sample sequenced in a study of tumor-infiltrating lymphocytes in primary liver carcinoma. With around 490 ng total RNA as template and a constant-region primer, TCR beta cDNA was made. Slightly modified ARM-PCR with three nested multiplex PCR rounds yielded TCR beta libraries. Researchers ran the first two PCR rounds for 10 cycles each with TRBV1-TRBV30 forward primers and a C-beta reverse primer. TCRdb redid the calling of the multiplex PCR reads with MiXCR, one entry per CDR3 protein. The table lists 300,000 to 350,000 distinct CDR3 sequences, about three fifths of them singletons. Germline DNA was extracted too, while blood RNA derived from unsorted whole blood. Sequencing input: peripheral blood. The source is a woman in her twenties or thirties with primary liver carcinoma and hepatitis B virus infection.

On this clonotype itself: A clone one base away is much larger, so this may be a read error. V is TRBV4-1 and J is TRBJ1-5; perhaps TRBD1 as D (6 bases). The germline gives CDR1 MGHRA, CDR2 YSYEKL. This CDR3 region has 16 residues. The CDR3 DNA follows: TGCACCAGCAGCCAAGAGATCGGACAGAACAATCAGCCCCAGCATTTT. It codes for CTSSQEIGQNNQPQHF.

Concerning this clonotype: As the CDR3 is not closed by the conserved phenylalanine or tryptophan, this likely results from a read error. DNA for the CDR3: TGTGCCAACAGCCCCGAGGGGTCCTACAATGAGCAGTTCTTG. Its protein is CANSPEGSYNEQFL. The chain carries TRBV11-3 and TRBJ2-1; D may match TRBD1 or TRBD2 (5 bases each). The CDR3 is 14 residues long. Germline V gives CDR1 SGHNT, CDR2 YENEEA.

Concerning this clonotype itself: This may come from a read error, since a much larger clone is one base off. The CDR3 sequence: CASSQSDWGIYERYF. For the CDR3, the DNA is TGTGCCAGCAGCCAATCCGATTGGGGGATCTACGAGCGGTACTTC. The genes are TRBV6-1 and TRBJ2-7; tentatively, D is TRBD1 or TRBD2 (5 bases each). Germline CDR1 MNHNS, CDR2 SASEGT. The CDR3 spans 15 residues.

Remarks on this clonotype: This may arise from a read error, as a much more abundant clone is one base away. The chain recombines TRBV6-6 with TRBJ1-4; D might be TRBD1 (6 bases). Germline-derived CDR1 and CDR2 are MNHNY and SVGAGI (reference sequence). The CDR3 contains 14 residues. CDR3 coding DNA: TGTGCCAGCAGCCCTCAGGGGAGCGGTGAAAAACCGTTTTTT. Translating it yields CASSPQGSGEKPFF.

This clonotype has more than one count but fewer than ten. V gene TRBV7-9 combines with J gene TRBJ2-3, with D tentatively TRBD1 (6 bases). CDR1 is SEHNR, CDR2 FQNEAQ, per germline (reference sequence). V was clipped by 6 bases and J by 7 bases, with 11 bases between them. CDR3 length: 12 amino acids. The CDR3 DNA reads TGTGCCAGCAGTCAAACAGGGAATACGCAGTATTTT. Protein product: CASSQTGNTQYF.

This clonotype was observed at least ten times. CDR3 protein: CASSQVYLITYEQYF. DNA of the CDR3: TGCGCCAGCAGCCAAGTCTATCTGATAACGTACGAGCAGTACTTC. The rearrangement uses TRBV4-1 and TRBJ2-7; D remains unclear. The CDR3 sequence is 15 residues long. CDR1 and CDR2 from the germline V gene are MGHRA and YSYEKL. The V gene lost 1 base and the J gene lost 4 bases, with 14 bases spanning the gap.

The CDR3 protein is CASGAQNQPQHF. The CDR3 DNA reads TGTGCCAGCGGGGCGCAGAATCAGCCCCAGCATTTT. The chain links TRBV28 to TRBJ1-5, with D possibly matching TRBD1 (5 bases). This CDR3 comprises 12 residues. Germline assignment: CDR1 MDHEN and CDR2 SYDVKM. V dropped 8 bases and J dropped 4 bases, with 9 bases sitting between them.

Turning to this clonotype: This may be a read error, as it is one base from a much larger clone. The chain is built from TRBV12-3 or TRBV12-4 and TRBJ1-2; D ambiguous. CDR3 size: 13 residues. V was shortened by 2 bases and J by 7 bases, with 11 bases between the two germline ends. CDR3 in DNA: TGTGCCAGCAGTTTATCGGTCATGGGTGGCTACACCTTC. Its protein is CASSLSVMGGYTF.

The chain recombines TRBV12-3 or TRBV12-4 with TRBJ2-2; D possibly uses TRBD1 or TRBD2 (6 bases each). This CDR3 is built from 15 residues. Trimming removed 8 bases from V and 17 bases from J, with 30 bases in between. The CDR3 DNA is TGTGCCAGCCGGGGGTGGGACACGAACACTGGGGATCTCTTTTTT. Translated: CASRGWDTNTGDLFF.

V usage is TRBV7-9 and J usage is TRBJ2-3, with no clear D. Germline V gene data show CDR1 as SEHNR and CDR2 as FQNEAQ (reference sequence). This CDR3 is built from 15 residues. The V and J ends lost 1 base and 1 base respectively, with 9 bases between them. CDR3 sequence: CASSLGQVGTDTQYF. Here the CDR3 DNA reads TGTGCCAGCAGCTTAGGGCAAGTTGGCACAGATACGCAGTATTTT.

This clonotype is classed as medium-sized. The gene calls are TRBV11-2 and TRBJ2-5, with TRBD1 matching 9 bases. The V gene end was trimmed by 5 bases and the J gene end by 5 bases; junction bases not matched to a gene: 3. This CDR3 is 13 amino acids long. CDR1 and CDR2 from the germline V gene are SGHAT and FQNNGV. The CDR3 loop reads CASSTGGGETQYF. CDR3 sequence (DNA): TGTGCCAGCAGCACAGGGGGCGGGGAGACCCAGTACTTC.

This clonotype occurred a few times. The CDR3 protein is CASSLTRADEQFF. The CDR3 DNA follows: TGTGCCAGCAGTCTCACTCGGGCCGATGAGCAGTTCTTC. The chain joins TRBV12-3 or TRBV12-4 to TRBJ2-1; no firm D call. This CDR3 region has 13 residues. The V end was cut by 5 bases, the J end by 8 bases, with 13 bases between.

Regarding this clonotype: The CDR3 does not end in the conserved phenylalanine or tryptophan, so this is likely a read error. The chain couples TRBV14 to TRBJ1-2; D might be TRBD1 (5 bases). The V and J ends lost 0 bases and 6 bases respectively, with 14 bases between them. Germline V gene lookup returns CDR1 SGHDN and CDR2 FVKESK. This CDR3 region has 15 residues. Here the CDR3 DNA reads TGTGCCAGCAGCCAAGATCGGAGACAGATCGATGGCTACACCTCC. Translated, it gives CASSQDRRQIDGYTS.

The chain combines TRBV10-3 with TRBJ2-1; 7 bases are a match to TRBD2. CDR1 and CDR2 (germline): ENHRY, SYGVKD. V lost 3 bases to trimming and J lost 8 bases; unmatched junction nucleotides: 10. This CDR3 region has 15 residues. The CDR3 here is CAISDLAVGQDEQFF. For the CDR3, the DNA is TGTGCCATCAGTGACCTAGCGGTAGGGCAGGATGAGCAGTTCTTC.

The chain is built from TRBV12-3 or TRBV12-4 and TRBJ2-7; 8 positions agree with TRBD1. The CDR3 totals 14 residues. Trimming at V came to 4 bases and at J to 5 bases, leaving 7 bases not matched to a gene. This CDR3 is CASSYTGGRHEQYF. Written as DNA, the CDR3 is TGTGCCAGCAGTTATACAGGGGGTCGGCACGAGCAGTACTTC.

For this clonotype: A read error may explain this, as a much larger clone is one base away. The genes are TRBV29-1 and TRBJ2-7, with 8 bases aligning to TRBD1. The germline V gene encodes CDR1 SQVTM and CDR2 ANQGSEA. The CDR3 length is 15 residues. Written as DNA, the CDR3 is TGCAGCGTCGAGGGGAACAGGGGGGTATCCTACAAGCAGTACTTC. It specifies CSVEGNRGVSYKQYF.

Many counts were recorded for this clonotype. V is TRBV12-3 or TRBV12-4 and J is TRBJ1-1; D is unclear. CDR3 length: 13 residues. Trimming cost V 2 bases and J 1 base, with 5 bases left between them. CDR3 nucleotide sequence: TGTGCCAGCAGTTTACAGGAGAACACTGAAGCTTTCTTT. As protein: CASSLQENTEAFF.

This chain links TRBV7-9 with TRBJ2-7; 8 bases fit TRBD2. The trim removed 4 bases at V and 2 bases at J, leaving 13 bases unmatched. Germline V gene data show CDR1 as SEHNR and CDR2 as FQNEAQ (reference sequence). This CDR3 region has 17 residues. The CDR3 loop is CASSSRSPQGLAYEQYF. The CDR3 DNA follows: TGTGCCAGCAGCTCCCGTAGCCCACAGGGACTAGCCTACGAGCAGTACTTC.

The gene calls are TRBV28 and TRBJ2-7; tentative D call: TRBD2 (7 bases). Between the trimmed V and J ends, which lost 6 bases and 3 bases, there was a span of 21 bases. The CDR3 covers 16 residues. Germline V gene sequence: CDR1 MDHEN, CDR2 SYDVKM. The DNA of the CDR3 is TGTGCCAGCAGACCGATCGGGGGGCACCGGTTCTACGAGCAGTACTTC. Translated: CASRPIGGHRFYEQYF.

This clonotype was picked up many times. The chain couples TRBV6-2 or TRBV6-3 to TRBJ2-2, with no clear D. The CDR3 has 12 residues. Trimming took off 2 bases at V and 6 bases at J, with 4 bases between the two ends. CDR1 is MNHEY and CDR2 is SVGEGT in the germline V gene. The CDR3 loop is CASSYGPGELFF. The CDR3, as DNA: TGTGCCAGCAGTTACGGGCCCGGGGAGCTGTTTTTT.

This clonotype has more than one count but fewer than ten. This sequence joins TRBV24-1 and TRBJ2-2; 7 bases fit TRBD1. This CDR3 has 14 amino acids. Germline CDR1 is KGHDR and CDR2 is SFDVKD. V dropped 5 bases and J dropped 5; count of bases not matched to a gene: 4. CDR3 region: CATSGPGGTGELFF. For the CDR3, the DNA is TGTGCCACCAGTGGTCCAGGGGGTACCGGGGAGCTGTTTTTT.

Comments on this clonotype: A read error may explain this, as a much larger clone is one base away. CDR3 loop: CASSPSERGNEQFF. CDR3 nucleotides: TGTGCCAGCAGTCCTAGCGAGAGGGGGAATGAGCAGTTCTTC. The chain couples TRBV6-2 or TRBV6-3 to TRBJ2-1, with D perhaps assigned TRBD1 or TRBD2 (6 bases each). Trimming took off 5 bases at V and 7 bases at J, with 15 bases between the two ends. CDR3 size: 14 residues. Germline V gene sequence: CDR1 MNHEY, CDR2 SVGEGT.

The genes are TRBV12-3 or TRBV12-4 and TRBJ1-3, with D possibly being TRBD1 (6 bases). The length of the CDR3 is 15 residues. V gave up 6 bases and J gave up 0 bases, with 12 bases separating them. This chain's CDR3 is CASSTTGSSGNTIYF. Here the CDR3 DNA reads TGTGCCAGCAGCACGACAGGTAGCTCTGGAAACACCATATATTTT.

This clonotype was picked up one time. This may be a read error, as it is one base from a much larger clone. The chain uses TRBV28 and TRBJ2-7; D assignment may be TRBD1 or TRBD2 (5 bases each). Germline V lookup: CDR1 MDHEN, CDR2 SYDVKM. The CDR3 is made up of 17 amino acids. As DNA, the CDR3 is TGTGCCAGCAGTCTTGGCCCGGGGCAGTCGAGCTCCTACGAGCAGTGCTTC. It yields the protein CASSLGPGQSSSYEQCF. Drawing the rest from reference TRBV28 and TRBJ2-7, the complete variable domain is DVKVTQSSRYLVKRTGEKVFLECVQDMDHENMFWYRQDPGLGLRLIYFSYDVKMKEKGDIPEGYSVSREKKERFSLILESASTNQTSMYLCASSLGPGQSSSYEQCFGPGTRLTVT.

Remarks on this clonotype: Given a much more abundant clone one base away, this may be a read error. The chain carries TRBV12-3 or TRBV12-4 and TRBJ2-3; D is uncertain. There are 16 residues in the CDR3. Trimming pared 3 bases from V and 5 bases from J, leaving 18 bases between. The CDR3 loop reads CASSFYNIAALDTQYF. CDR3 bases: TGTGCCAGCAGTTTTTATAACATAGCAGCCCTAGATACGCAGTATTTT.